This TCR beta chain stems from a study of beta chain features in type 1 diabetes. The study's findings and limits: Moderate yet significant TCRB CDR3 shortening was seen in Type 1 diabetes patients in all four CD4+ subsets.

Worth noting for this clone: Antigen: not known.

As every portion of the isolated RNA was reverse transcribed, the sequencing read expressed TCRB transcripts. The protocol was immunoSEQ multiplex PCR, while the TCRdb copy is restricted to in-frame clones and leaves out a portion. The sample gives 250,000 to 350,000 clones, more than 9.5% of which show up once; just over 0.015% is in the top ten. Blood was drawn once from each donor into heparinised tubes. The draws averaged about 120 mL. Purity (above 98%) was reached by all sorted populations. This CDR3 is built from 16 residues. The V and J ends lost 2 bases and 1 base respectively, with 9 bases between them. Per the germline V gene, CDR1 is SGHTA and CDR2 is FQGNSA.

The TCR comes from a woman in her thirties in good health. The sequenced sample was naive CD4+ T cells from blood. The chain has TRBV7-2 and TRBJ2-6; D is perhaps TRBD1 (5 bases). The CDR3 bases are TGTGCCAGCAGCTTATCATCAGGGTCTGGGGCCAACGTCCTGACTTTC. Protein sequence: CASSLSSGSGANVLTF.